These 32 T cell receptor beta chains came from one sample sequenced in a study of T cells in localized non-small cell lung cancer. TCRdb keeps only in-frame clones here, not all; method: immunoSEQ multiplex PCR. The sample includes 43,000 or so clones, more than 85% seen only once; the top ten take about 10%. The material was PBMCs, obtained before any cancer treatment. Receptors originate from a woman aged 35 to 75 with stage II lung adenocarcinoma.

The chain has TRBV11-2 and TRBJ1-1, with D unresolved. The CDR3 length is 14 residues. Deletions cut 5 bases from V and 0 bases from J, with 10 bases between. CDR1 and CDR2 from the germline V gene are SGHAT and FQNNGV. The CDR3 nucleotides read TGTGCCAGCAGCCCAAATTTCATGAACACTGAAGCTTTCTTT. Residues: CASSPNFMNTEAFF.

The rearrangement uses TRBV11-2 and TRBJ2-2; no clear D. The CDR3 is made up of 14 amino acids. Trimming pared 3 bases from V and 4 bases from J, leaving 9 bases between. CDR1 and CDR2 (germline): SGHAT, FQNNGV. CDR3 in amino acids: CASSFLDSTGELFF. Written as DNA, the CDR3 is TGTGCCAGCAGCTTTCTTGACTCCACCGGGGAGCTGTTTTTT.

The V call is TRBV19, the J call TRBJ1-5; D ambiguous. The CDR3 is 13 amino acids. Trimming left V 2 bases short and J 7 bases short, with 9 bases between. Per the germline V gene, CDR1 is LNHDA and CDR2 is SQIVND (reference sequence). CDR3 loop: CASSIRREQPQHF. In nucleotides, the CDR3 is TGTGCCAGTAGTATAAGGAGGGAACAGCCCCAGCATTTT.

In this sample, this clone turned up once. The V call is TRBV28, the J call TRBJ2-7, with 8 bases aligning to TRBD1. CDR1 MDHEN and CDR2 SYDVKM come from the germline V gene. The V segment lost 6 bases and the J segment 0 bases; nucleotides outside the gene matches: 7. The CDR3 has 15 amino acids. CDR3: CASRPPGGLSYEQYF. In DNA form, the CDR3 reads TGTGCCAGCAGACCTCCAGGGGGCCTCTCCTACGAGCAGTACTTC.

The rearrangement joins TRBV7-2 to TRBJ1-4; D not resolved. Trimming stripped 5 bases from V and 8 bases from J, with 24 bases between. The CDR3 covers 17 residues. The germline gives CDR1 SGHTA, CDR2 FQGNSA. The CDR3 bases are TGTGCCAGCAGCGACGTAATTGGGTGGGGAGGTGGCGAAAAACTGTTTTTT. Residues: CASSDVIGWGGGEKLFF.

The gene calls are TRBV9 and TRBJ1-6; D remains unclear. Trimming took off 0 bases at V and 5 bases at J, with 0 bases between the two ends. The CDR3 contains 12 residues. Germline CDR1 reads SGDLS; CDR2 reads YYNGEE. This CDR3 is CASSVDNSPLHF. The CDR3 DNA is TGTGCCAGCAGCGTAGATAATTCACCCCTCCACTTT. Looking up the rest from reference TRBV9 and TRBJ1-6 gives the full variable domain: DSGVTQTPKHLITATGQRVTLRCSPRSGDLSVYWYQQSLDQGLQFLIQYYNGEERAKGNILERFSAQQFPDLHSELNLSSLELGDSALYFCASSVDNSPLHFGNGTRLTVT.

The genes are TRBV18 and TRBJ2-1; 10 positions agree with TRBD2. Trimming at V came to 5 bases and at J to 4 bases, leaving 17 bases not matched to a gene. This CDR3 comprises 19 residues. CDR1 is KGHSH, CDR2 LQKENI, per germline. CDR3 coding DNA: TGTGCCAGCTCATTCTCCGGGACTAGCGCCCGAGGGGGTTACAATGAGCAGTTCTTC. Its translation: CASSFSGTSARGGYNEQFF. The full variable domain, its missing parts supplied by reference TRBV18 and TRBJ2-1, is NAGVMQNPRHLVRRRGQEARLRCSPMKGHSHVYWYRQLPEEGLKFMVYLQKENIIDESGMPKERFSAEFPKEGPSILRIQQVVRGDSAAYFCASSFSGTSARGGYNEQFFGPGTRLTVL.

V is TRBV7-9 and J is TRBJ2-1; 10 bases fit TRBD2. The CDR3 spans 15 residues. Trimming at V came to 6 bases and at J to 4 bases, leaving 6 bases not matched to a gene. Germline lookup yields CDR1 SEHNR and CDR2 FQNEAQ (reference sequence). The CDR3 here is CASSPGTSDYNEQFF. CDR3 DNA sequence: TGTGCCAGCAGTCCCGGGACTAGCGATTACAATGAGCAGTTCTTC.

The V call is TRBV5-4, the J call TRBJ1-4, with D hard to call. Looked up from germline, CDR1 is SGHNT and CDR2 is YYREEE (reference sequence). This CDR3 comprises 15 residues. Trimming took off 4 bases at V and 6 bases at J, with 16 bases between the two ends. CDR3 region: CASSPGLGADEKLFF. DNA of the CDR3: TGTGCCAGCAGCCCGGGGTTGGGAGCGGATGAAAAACTGTTTTTT. Variable domain in full (rest from reference TRBV5-4 and TRBJ1-4): ETGVTQSPTHLIKTRGQQVTLRCSSQSGHNTVSWYQQALGQGPQFIFQYYREEENGRGNFPPRFSGLQFPNYSSELNVNALELDDSALYLCASSPGLGADEKLFFGSGTQLSVL.

The CDR3 DNA is TGTGCCAGCAGCCCTTGGGACAGTGAAGGAAACACCATATATTTT. Translated: CASSPWDSEGNTIYF. The chain uses TRBV4-2 and TRBJ1-3, with 7 bases identical to TRBD1. Germline CDR1 and CDR2: LGHNA and YNFKEQ. After removal of 4 bases from V and 4 bases from J, the junction contained 7 bases not matched to a gene. The CDR3 has 15 residues.

The gene calls are TRBV15 and TRBJ2-2; D gene ambiguous. This CDR3 has 16 amino acids. Trimming removed 3 bases from V and 4 bases from J, with 15 bases in between. Germline assignment: CDR1 LNHNV and CDR2 YYDKDF (reference sequence). The CDR3 sequence: CATSSSADAATGELFF. The CDR3 coding sequence is TGTGCCACCAGCAGTTCGGCCGATGCGGCCACCGGGGAGCTGTTTTTT.

The genes are TRBV10-1 and TRBJ2-7; TRBD2 matches 8 bases. V gave up 4 bases and J gave up 6 bases; unmatched junction bases: 2. The CDR3 has 12 residues. CDR1 and CDR2 from the germline V gene are WNHNN and SYGVQD (reference sequence). The CDR3 DNA follows: TGCGCCAGCAGTGGAACTAGCGGCGAGCAGTACTTC. Amino acid sequence: CASSGTSGEQYF.

This chain joins TRBV5-1 and TRBJ2-1, with TRBD2 matching over 8 bases. CDR1 and CDR2 (germline): SGHRS, YFSETQ. The CDR3 sequence is 16 residues long. J lost 6 bases, V lost 0 bases, and 8 bases had no gene match. The CDR3 region has the DNA TGCGCCAGCAGCTTGGAGGGTAGCGGGGTCGGCAATGAGCAGTTCTTC. Translated: CASSLEGSGVGNEQFF.

The rearrangement links TRBV10-1 to TRBJ1-1; 10 nucleotides agree with TRBD1. Germline CDR1 WNHNN, CDR2 SYGVQD (reference sequence). V shed 2 bases, J shed 6 bases, and the junction held 9 bases outside the gene matches. The CDR3 totals 16 residues. The CDR3 region has the DNA TGCGCCAGCAGTGAGCAGCTGACAGGGGGCGGCTCTGAAGCTTTCTTT. Translation: CASSEQLTGGGSEAFF.

The J gene is TRBJ2-7, the V gene TRBV4-1; 8 nucleotides line up with TRBD2. Per the germline V gene, CDR1 is MGHRA and CDR2 is YSYEKL. The junction had 4 bases not matched to a gene; V was cut back by 0 bases and J by 3 bases. This CDR3 is built from 15 residues. CDR3 protein: CASSQDAGGGYEQYF. As DNA, the CDR3 is TGCGCCAGCAGCCAAGATGCGGGAGGTGGCTACGAGCAGTACTTC.

The chain employs TRBV6-5 and TRBJ1-2; perhaps TRBD1 as D (6 bases). This CDR3 spans 16 amino acids. In germline, CDR1 is MNHEY, CDR2 SVGAGI. With 4 bases removed from V and 3 bases from J, the gap between germline ends came to 18 bases. The CDR3 loop reads CASSWGGRPLDYGYTF. In nucleotides, the CDR3 is TGTGCCAGCAGTTGGGGGGGGCGGCCTCTTGACTATGGCTACACCTTC.

V and J are TRBV5-4 and TRBJ2-1; 8 bases fit TRBD2. The CDR3 runs 15 residues. The V gene end was trimmed by 4 bases and the J gene end by 5 bases; junction bases not matched to a gene: 8. CDR1 is SGHNT, CDR2 YYREEE, per germline (reference sequence). DNA of the CDR3: TGTGCCAGCAGCCCAAGCAGCGGGAGAAACAATGAGCAGTTCTTC. This codes for CASSPSSGRNNEQFF.

The gene calls are TRBV27 and TRBJ1-6; D gene uncertain. V was trimmed by 4 bases and J by 7 bases, leaving 11 bases between them. Per germline, CDR1 MNHEY and CDR2 SMNVEV (reference sequence). The CDR3 runs 14 residues. In DNA, the CDR3 is TGTGCCAGCAGTTCCCCGGGAGTAAATTCACCCCTCCACTTT. Encoded protein: CASSSPGVNSPLHF.

The chain has TRBV10-2 and TRBJ1-1, with D uncertain. The CDR3 covers 13 residues. The V gene's germline CDR1 is WSHSY and CDR2 SAAADI. The germline V and J ends were trimmed by 4 bases and 4 bases, with 10 bases remaining between them. CDR3 residues: CASSGAYTTEAFF. CDR3 sequence (DNA): TGCGCCAGCAGTGGAGCTTATACCACTGAAGCTTTCTTT.

The chain links TRBV7-8 to TRBJ2-7, with 11 bases matching TRBD2. The V gene's germline CDR1 is SGHVS and CDR2 FQNEAQ. V lost 1 base, J lost 6 bases, and 5 bases stayed unmatched. This CDR3 has 15 residues. CDR3 residues: CASSLGLAGGGEQYF. The CDR3 DNA sequence: TGTGCCAGCAGCTTAGGGCTAGCGGGAGGCGGCGAGCAGTACTTC.

The chain recombines TRBV19 with TRBJ2-2, with D possibly matching TRBD1 (6 bases). Trimming stripped 5 bases from V and 6 bases from J, with 16 bases between. Germline V gives CDR1 LNHDA, CDR2 SQIVND (reference sequence). CDR3 length: 15 residues. The CDR3 spells CASSSWDTVSGELFF. The CDR3 region has the DNA TGTGCCAGTAGTTCCTGGGACACCGTGTCCGGGGAGCTGTTTTTT.

The chain carries TRBV5-1 and TRBJ1-5, with TRBD1 as a possible D gene (5 bases). CDR3 length: 13 residues. V was shortened by 3 bases and J by 7 bases, with 11 bases between the two germline ends. Germline-derived CDR1 and CDR2 are SGHRS and YFSETQ. The CDR3 here is CASSWGGEQPQHF. The CDR3 bases are TGCGCCAGCAGCTGGGGGGGGGAACAGCCCCAGCATTTT.

In DNA, the CDR3 is TGCGCCAGCAGTGAGTCAAGGGTGAAGGCTTTCTTT. Residues: CASSESRVKAFF. This chain uses TRBV10-2 with TRBJ1-1; D uncertain. The CDR3 spans 12 residues. Trimming stripped 0 bases from V and 11 bases from J, with 10 bases between. The V gene's germline CDR1 is WSHSY and CDR2 SAAADI.

This clone was detected once. The chain recombines TRBV5-4 with TRBJ1-6; no definite D call. Trimming stripped 2 bases from V and 7 bases from J, with 16 bases between. Germline CDR1 is SGHNT and CDR2 is YYREEE (reference sequence). The CDR3 has 16 residues. The CDR3 coding sequence is TGTGCCAGCAGCTTCCCTCCGGGAGTAGCGAATTCACCCCTCCACTTT. Protein: CASSFPPGVANSPLHF.

The CDR3 DNA reads TGTGCCAGCAGCTTCGGGACTACGAGCTCCTACGAGCAGTACTTC. This codes for CASSFGTTSSYEQYF. The chain uses TRBV7-2 and TRBJ2-7; 7 nucleotides align to TRBD2. This CDR3 has 15 amino acids. Trimming removed 3 bases from V and 0 bases from J; junction bases left unmatched: 5. Looked up from germline, CDR1 is SGHTA and CDR2 is FQGNSA.

The chain recombines TRBV29-1 with TRBJ2-3; unclear D gene. CDR3 length: 14 residues. Germline values: CDR1 SQVTM, CDR2 ANQGSEA. V lost 4 bases and J 1 base, leaving 12 bases between the germline ends. DNA for the CDR3: TGCAGCGTTGGATTTCCCGGTCGCACAGATACGCAGTATTTT. The encoded protein is CSVGFPGRTDTQYF.

V is TRBV29-1 and J is TRBJ2-7, with D perhaps matching TRBD2 (7 bases). Germline V gene lookup returns CDR1 SQVTM and CDR2 ANQGSEA. The CDR3 consists of 14 residues. Trimming removed 0 bases from V and 4 bases from J, with 13 bases in between. The CDR3 here is CSVEEAGHLYEQYF. In DNA, the CDR3 is TGCAGCGTTGAAGAAGCGGGACACCTATACGAGCAGTACTTC.

This sequence joins TRBV6-5 and TRBJ1-4; tentatively, D is TRBD1 (5 bases). CDR1 MNHEY and CDR2 SVGAGI come from the germline V gene. V was pared by 1 base and J by 8 bases, with 8 bases between. The CDR3 contains 13 residues. CDR3 residues: CASSYWGGEKLFF. The CDR3 nucleotides are TGTGCCAGCAGTTACTGGGGGGGGGAAAAACTGTTTTTT.

The V gene is TRBV10-3, the J gene TRBJ2-4; tentative D call: TRBD2 (6 bases). The V end lost 4 bases, the J end lost 0 bases, and 10 bases lay between the germline ends. Germline values: CDR1 ENHRY, CDR2 SYGVKD. The CDR3 is 15 residues long. The DNA for the CDR3 is TGTGCCATCAGTGGTGGGACTCTAGCCAAAAACATTCAGTACTTC. Residues: CAISGGTLAKNIQYF.

The chain joins TRBV28 to TRBJ1-1; 9 nucleotides agree with TRBD1. Losses at the gene ends were 10 bases for V and 1 base for J; bases not matched to a gene: 25. The CDR3 length is 20 residues. Germline values: CDR1 MDHEN, CDR2 SYDVKM. CDR3 sequence (DNA): TGTGCCAAGAATTTTTTCCCCCCCGCGAAGACAGGGGGGGGGAACACTGAAGCTTTCTTT. Its protein product is CAKNFFPPAKTGGGNTEAFF.

The chain has TRBV5-1 and TRBJ1-1; TRBD1 is a possible D gene (5 bases). The germline V gene encodes CDR1 SGHRS and CDR2 YFSETQ. This CDR3 has 15 residues. V shed 1 base and J shed 1 base, with 11 bases lying between them. In DNA form, the CDR3 reads TGCGCCAGCAGCTTGCTTGGGGCCCCGAACACTGAAGCTTTCTTT. This translates into CASSLLGAPNTEAFF.

The V gene is TRBV7-3, the J gene TRBJ1-2; no firm D call. This CDR3 is 15 amino acids long. Looked up from germline, CDR1 is SGHTA and CDR2 is FQGTGA. Trimming took 6 bases from V and 8 from J, leaving 22 bases between them. As DNA, the CDR3 is TGTGCCAGCAGTCTGGGTGGTTCCACAAAGGGAGGCTACACCTTC. It yields the protein CASSLGGSTKGGYTF.